The sequence of this T cell receptor (beta chain) was determined in a study of identifying expanded T cells in peripheral blood. Study conclusions and caveats: About 1.2 clones differed between technical replicates, versus around 15 and 19 over time.

In this sample, this clone turned up once. No antigen is known for it. Generated by immunoSEQ multiplex PCR, the TCRdb table keeps only in-frame clones and is missing some. The repertoire includes 90,000 or so clones, 70% to 90% of them detected once, and about 20% sits in the top ten. Trimming removed 2 bases at V and 3 bases at J, with 5 bases between. This CDR3 contains 13 residues. Germline-derived CDR1 and CDR2 are MDHEN and SYDVKM. Healthy donors had no documented immune events, such as infections, while sampled. The material sequenced was blood. This clonotype originated in a person aged 18 to 70 in good health. The gene calls are TRBV28 and TRBJ1-5; no definite D call. Here the CDR3 DNA reads TGTGCCAGCAGTTTAGGGGTCAATCAGCCCCAGCATTTT. Protein sequence: CASSLGVNQPQHF. Together with reference TRBV28 and TRBJ1-5, the CDR3 gives the full variable domain: DVKVTQSSRYLVKRTGEKVFLECVQDMDHENMFWYRQDPGLGLRLIYFSYDVKMKEKGDIPEGYSVSREKKERFSLILESASTNQTSMYLCASSLGVNQPQHFGDGTRLSIL.